The next 20 T cell receptor beta chains were all read from a single sample in a study of shared clonotypes between healthy human individuals. Clones were sequenced by immunoSEQ multiplex PCR, and TCRdb holds only the in-frame ones, with some missing. Among 230,000 or so clones listed, 50% to 80% were seen once. Sequencing was performed on memory CD4+ T cells sorted from blood. As for subset: CD45RA-negative fraction. The source of these receptors is a man aged 25-45 years in good health.

The rearrangement links TRBV28 to TRBJ2-6, with 7 bases identical to TRBD1. V lost 4 bases to trimming and J lost 2 bases; unmatched junction nucleotides: 2. The CDR3 has 15 residues. The germline V gene has CDR1 MDHEN and CDR2 SYDVKM. In DNA form, the CDR3 reads TGTGCCAGCAGTTCACAGGGGACTGGGGCCAACGTCCTGACTTTC. This sequence encodes CASSSQGTGANVLTF.

The chain is built from TRBV5-1 and TRBJ2-3; 9 nucleotides line up with TRBD1. CDR3 length equals 13 residues. With V trimmed by 4 bases and J by 5 bases, 2 bases remained unmatched. In germline, CDR1 is SGHRS, CDR2 YFSETQ. This CDR3 reads CASSGGQGDTQYF. DNA for the CDR3: TGCGCCAGCAGCGGGGGACAGGGAGATACGCAGTATTTT.

Only one count was recorded for this clone. CDR3 sequence (DNA): TGTGCCTGGGGATACTCTGGAAACACCATATATTTT. Protein: CAWGYSGNTIYF. This chain links TRBV30 with TRBJ1-3, with D unclear. V lost 5 bases to trimming and J lost 0 bases, with 5 bases between them. Germline values: CDR1 GTSNPN, CDR2 SVGIG (reference sequence). The CDR3 contains 12 residues.

This clone turned up a few times. The V call is TRBV19, the J call TRBJ2-3, with TRBD2 matching 8 bases. This CDR3 has 15 residues. Germline V gene lookup returns CDR1 LNHDA and CDR2 SQIVND (reference sequence). Trimming removed 6 bases from V and 3 bases from J; junction bases left unmatched: 8. CDR3 nucleotides: TGTGCCAGTAGGAGTAGTACTAGCGGTACAGATACGCAGTATTTT. Protein sequence: CASRSSTSGTDTQYF.

V usage is TRBV14 and J usage is TRBJ2-1, with D possibly TRBD2 on 6 matching bases. Looked up from germline, CDR1 is SGHDN and CDR2 is FVKESK. Trimming shortened V by 2 bases and J by 7 bases, and 18 bases separated the two germline ends. This CDR3 is built from 16 residues. The chain's CDR3 is CASSQLGRGEFNEQFF. In nucleotides, the CDR3 is TGTGCCAGCAGCCAATTGGGACGCGGGGAATTTAATGAGCAGTTCTTC.

The chain links TRBV5-1 to TRBJ2-7; tentative D call: TRBD2 (7 bases). CDR1 is SGHRS and CDR2 is YFSETQ in the germline V gene. The length of the CDR3 is 17 residues. Trimming took 0 bases from V and 4 from J, leaving 20 bases between them. DNA for the CDR3: TGCGCCAGCAGCTTGGGGATTTTCGGGGGGCCTGGGTACGAGCAGTACTTC. It is translated as CASSLGIFGGPGYEQYF. Complete variable domain (other parts from reference TRBV5-1 and TRBJ2-7): KAGVTQTPRYLIKTRGQQVTLSCSPISGHRSVSWYQQTPGQGLQFLFEYFSETQRNKGNFPGRFSGRQFSNSRSEMNVSTLELGDSALYLCASSLGIFGGPGYEQYFGPGTRLTVT.

Only one count was recorded for this clone. The chain carries TRBV5-8 and TRBJ1-5; D is undetermined. The CDR3 has 16 residues. Germline assignment: CDR1 SGHTS and CDR2 YDEGEE. V lost 6 bases, J lost 3 bases, and 19 bases lay in between. CDR3 sequence (DNA): TGTGCCAGCACCCGGAGCCGGATTAATCTCAATCAGCCCCAGCATTTT. It specifies CASTRSRINLNQPQHF.

The chain joins TRBV28 to TRBJ1-2; 8 nucleotides line up with TRBD1. This CDR3 region has 16 residues. CDR1 is MDHEN and CDR2 is SYDVKM in the germline V gene. V lost 3 bases, J lost 2 bases, and 8 bases stayed unmatched. The CDR3 is CASSLWGQALNYGYTF. The CDR3 coding sequence is TGTGCCAGCAGTTTGTGGGGACAGGCCCTAAACTATGGCTACACCTTC.

The rearrangement links TRBV2 to TRBJ2-3; possibly TRBD2 for D (5 bases). Germline V gene lookup returns CDR1 SNHLY and CDR2 FYNNEI. The CDR3 is 13 residues long. V gave up 7 bases and J gave up 12 bases, with 20 bases separating them. DNA for the CDR3: TGTGCCAGCAAGCGTCAGACTACGTTAAATCAGTATTTT. Translating it yields CASKRQTTLNQYF.

The chain employs TRBV11-1 and TRBJ2-5; D unresolved. The CDR3 is 14 residues long. V lost 3 bases to trimming and J lost 4 bases, with 12 bases between them. Germline V CDR1 and CDR2: SGHAT, FQDESV (reference sequence). The CDR3: CASSFRGMGETQYF. The CDR3 region has the DNA TGTGCCAGCAGCTTCCGAGGTATGGGAGAGACCCAGTACTTC. Looking up the rest from reference TRBV11-1 and TRBJ2-5 gives the full variable domain: EAEVAQSPRYKITEKSQAVAFWCDPISGHATLYWYRQILGQGPELLVQFQDESVVDDSQLPKDRFSAERLKGVDSTLKIQPAELGDSAMYLCASSFRGMGETQYFGPGTRLLVL.

The chain links TRBV5-1 to TRBJ2-1; TRBD1 matches at 10 bases. CDR1 is SGHRS and CDR2 is YFSETQ in the germline V gene. J was trimmed by 8 bases and V by 3 bases; bases with no gene match: 2. The CDR3 is 13 amino acids. CDR3 in amino acids: CASSSGTGDEQFF. CDR3 DNA sequence: TGCGCCAGCAGCTCCGGGACAGGGGATGAGCAGTTCTTC.

By frequency in the sample, this clone is medium-sized. The rearrangement uses TRBV7-8 and TRBJ2-7; weak D call: TRBD2 (5 bases). Deletions cut 8 bases from V and 5 bases from J, with 19 bases between. The V gene's germline CDR1 is SGHVS and CDR2 FQNEAQ. The CDR3 is 14 residues long. This CDR3 reads CASRLGSPRDEQYF. CDR3 nucleotide sequence: TGTGCCAGCCGACTTGGGAGCCCTCGGGACGAGCAGTACTTC.

This chain links TRBV6-1 with TRBJ2-7; D is unclear. The CDR3 is made up of 11 amino acids. V lost 4 bases to trimming and J lost 2 bases, with 3 bases between them. Germline V gives CDR1 MNHNS, CDR2 SASEGT. The chain's CDR3 is CASSGAYEQYF. The DNA of the CDR3 is TGTGCCAGCAGTGGAGCCTACGAGCAGTACTTC.

This rearrangement joins TRBV14 to TRBJ2-1; possibly TRBD2 for D (6 bases). Trimming shortened V by 8 bases and J by 10 bases, and 12 bases separated the two germline ends. Germline CDR1 reads SGHDN; CDR2 reads FVKESK. CDR3 length equals 11 residues. The CDR3: CASSGAGEQFF. The CDR3 DNA reads TGTGCCAGCTCCGGGGCGGGGGAGCAGTTCTTC.

V and J are TRBV7-9 and TRBJ2-7, with TRBD2 matching 7 bases. The CDR3 spans 13 residues. Germline-derived CDR1 and CDR2 are SEHNR and FQNEAQ (reference sequence). V was clipped by 4 bases and J by 3 bases; unmatched bases: 3. The CDR3 DNA is TGTGCCAGCAGCTCCAGGGACTACTACGAGCAGTACTTC. Its protein is CASSSRDYYEQYF.

The chain employs TRBV7-2 and TRBJ1-4; D possibly corresponds to TRBD1 (5 bases). Germline-derived CDR1 and CDR2 are SGHTA and FQGNSA. The ends were cut back, 5 bases at V and 0 bases at J, with 13 bases in the middle. This CDR3 contains 16 residues. The CDR3 DNA sequence: TGTGCCAGCAGCCCGGGAAGAGGGGCAACTAATGAAAAACTGTTTTTT. This translates into CASSPGRGATNEKLFF.

The count of this clone is one. Different DNA sequences within this sample yield the same CDR3. The chain employs TRBV7-3 and TRBJ2-1, with a weak D call TRBD1 (6 bases). The CDR3 runs 14 residues. CDR1 and CDR2 (germline): SGHTA, FQGTGA. Trimming removed 5 bases at V and 7 bases at J, with 15 bases between. The CDR3 loop reads CASSPSGTRNEQFF. CDR3 in DNA: TGTGCCAGCAGCCCCTCCGGGACAAGGAATGAGCAGTTCTTC.

The V call is TRBV2, the J call TRBJ1-5, with TRBD1 identical over 12 bases. The V segment lost 3 bases and the J segment 5 bases; nucleotides outside the gene matches: 8. Per germline, CDR1 SNHLY and CDR2 FYNNEI. The CDR3 runs 17 residues. Written as DNA, the CDR3 is TGTGCCAGCAGTGATCACCTTGGGACAGGGGGCGATCAGCCCCAGCATTTT. It yields the protein CASSDHLGTGGDQPQHF. Complete variable domain (other parts from reference TRBV2 and TRBJ1-5): EPEVTQTPSHQVTQMGQEVILRCVPISNHLYFYWYRQILGQKVEFLVSFYNNEISEKSEIFDDQFSVERPDGSNFTLKIRSTKLEDSAMYFCASSDHLGTGGDQPQHFGDGTRLSIL.

This clone was observed a single time. The chain joins TRBV7-9 to TRBJ2-7; TRBD1 matches at 8 bases. Germline values: CDR1 SEHNR, CDR2 FQNEAQ (reference sequence). V lost 0 bases and J lost 0; bases outside the gene matches: 7. CDR3 length: 17 amino acids. The CDR3 sequence is CASSLAADRGASYEQYF. The CDR3, as DNA: TGTGCCAGCAGCTTAGCCGCCGACAGGGGTGCCTCCTACGAGCAGTACTTC.

The DNA of the CDR3 is TGCGCCAGCAGCTCTGGGACTAGCGGGAGGGCCCTTTCAACAGATACGCAGTATTTT. Residues: CASSSGTSGRALSTDTQYF. V and J are TRBV5-1 and TRBJ2-3, with 16 nucleotides matching TRBD2. Germline CDR1 SGHRS, CDR2 YFSETQ. The CDR3 is made up of 19 amino acids. The J segment lost 3 bases and the V segment lost 3 bases, leaving 10 bases of the junction unmatched.